Listed here is a single T cell receptor beta chain. This sample was included in a study of T cell responses to AZD1222 COVID-19 vaccine. TCRdb's copy holds only in-frame clones and misses some; the assay was immunoSEQ multiplex PCR. The sample records 90,000 to 120,000 clones, about nine tenths being singletons. The CDR3 has 16 amino acids. Germline V gene sequence: CDR1 MGHRA, CDR2 YSYEKL. Trimming took 0 bases from V and 3 from J, leaving 15 bases between them. Specimen: peripheral blood, collected 28 days after the second AZD1222 dose. The clonotype originates from an adult who received the AZD1222 COVID-19 vaccine. The gene calls are TRBV4-1 and TRBJ2-7, with a weak D call TRBD1 (6 bases). CDR3 amino acids: CASSQDNRGRGYEQYF. In DNA form, the CDR3 reads TGCGCCAGCAGCCAAGATAACAGAGGCAGGGGCTACGAGCAGTACTTC.